This T cell receptor (beta chain) appears in the sequencing data of a study of Ad26.COV2.S vaccination and SARS-CoV-2 variants. V shed 0 bases and J shed 1 base, with 9 bases lying between them. The CDR3 extends over 15 amino acids. CDR1 LGHDT and CDR2 YNNKEL come from the germline V gene (reference sequence). The sample's treatment: 19 received Ad26.COV2.S at low or high dose, single or two shots; about five received placebo; per-sample allocation not given. Each sample was drawn 63 days after the first injection (of vaccine or placebo). Clones were read by immunoSEQ multiplex PCR, and TCRdb kept only the in-frame ones, dropping some. The repertoire holds about 320,000 clones, with around four fifths as singletons.

V gene TRBV3-1 (or the pseudogene TRBV3-2) combines with J gene TRBJ2-5; D perhaps matches TRBD2 (6 bases). The sequence was collected from a person aged 18-65 years who received the Ad26.COV2.S COVID-19 vaccine or a placebo. Source: peripheral blood, taken in a trial of Ad26.COV2.S vaccine versus placebo. CDR3 loop: CASSQDAGTQETQYF. DNA for the CDR3: TGTGCCAGCAGCCAAGATGCGGGGACCCAAGAGACCCAGTACTTC.